These 31 T cell receptor beta chains share one sample of origin, sequenced in a study of T cell responses to AZD1222 COVID-19 vaccine (dated by TCRdb to about 2021). Library preparation employed the immunoSEQ multiplex PCR assay. This immuneACCESS table, as held by TCRdb, lists in-frame sequences with V and J called but not all clones. Of the missing ones, under half trace to an unresolved V gene in checked studies; the others have no known cause. Across this sample there are roughly 120,000 clones, with approximately 85% seen only once. Roughly 13% of the sample comes from the top ten. The time point label on this specimen signifies: baseline before first vaccination. What this sample's treatment or condition label stands for: meningococcal conjugate vaccine given as trial control. The source material was peripheral blood, sampled on day 0 of MenACWY control vaccination. Receptor source: an adult in good health.

The V call is TRBV11-3, the J call TRBJ2-2; D gene unclear. The CDR3 loop spans 14 amino acids. Trimming removed 1 base from V and 6 bases from J, with 9 bases in between. CDR1 and CDR2 (germline): SGHNT, YENEEA. CDR3 DNA sequence: TGTGCCAGCAGCTTAGTAGGCCCTCCCGGGGAGCTGTTTTTT. Protein sequence: CASSLVGPPGELFF.

This chain uses TRBV9 with TRBJ1-2; D is possibly TRBD1 (5 bases). The V gene's germline CDR1 is SGDLS and CDR2 YYNGEE. Trimming cost V 1 base and J 2 bases, with 12 bases left between them. The CDR3 runs to 15 residues. CDR3 in amino acids: CASSVTDSTNYGYTF. CDR3 nucleotide sequence: TGTGCCAGCAGCGTAACTGACAGTACCAACTATGGCTACACCTTC. Variable domain in full (rest from reference TRBV9 and TRBJ1-2): DSGVTQTPKHLITATGQRVTLRCSPRSGDLSVYWYQQSLDQGLQFLIQYYNGEERAKGNILERFSAQQFPDLHSELNLSSLELGDSALYFCASSVTDSTNYGYTFGSGTRLTVV.

The chain joins TRBV5-4 to TRBJ1-2; perhaps TRBD1 as D (6 bases). This CDR3 is 17 amino acids long. V dropped 0 bases and J dropped 4 bases, with 19 bases sitting between them. Looked up from germline, CDR1 is SGHNT and CDR2 is YYREEE (reference sequence). CDR3 DNA sequence: TGTGCCAGCAGCTTGGTTAGGGGGGGCGCGGGTAGCTATGGCTACACCTTC. This codes for CASSLVRGGAGSYGYTF.

J is TRBJ2-7 and V is TRBV7-8; 11 nucleotides line up with TRBD2. V dropped 0 bases and J dropped 1; count of bases not matched to a gene: 14. The germline gives CDR1 SGHVS, CDR2 FQNEAQ. CDR3 size: 20 residues. CDR3 in amino acids: CASSLARVRLAGRKSYEQYF. Written as DNA, the CDR3 is TGTGCCAGCAGCTTAGCGCGGGTTAGACTAGCGGGGAGGAAGTCCTACGAGCAGTACTTC.

This sequence joins TRBV28 and TRBJ2-7; TRBD1 matches 7 bases. This CDR3 spans 14 amino acids. V trimming: 6 bases; J trimming: 2 bases; junction bases outside the gene matches: 7. The germline CDR1 and CDR2 sequences are MDHEN and SYDVKM. CDR3 amino acids: CASSTGQATYEQYF. DNA for the CDR3: TGTGCCAGCAGCACCGGACAGGCCACCTACGAGCAGTACTTC. Looking up the rest from reference TRBV28 and TRBJ2-7 gives the full variable domain: DVKVTQSSRYLVKRTGEKVFLECVQDMDHENMFWYRQDPGLGLRLIYFSYDVKMKEKGDIPEGYSVSREKKERFSLILESASTNQTSMYLCASSTGQATYEQYFGPGTRLTVT.

The J gene is TRBJ1-2, the V gene TRBV6-5, with D perhaps matching TRBD1 (5 bases). V gave up 4 bases and J gave up 3 bases, with 12 bases separating them. The germline V gene encodes CDR1 MNHEY and CDR2 SVGAGI. This CDR3 region has 14 residues. CDR3 loop: CASSLGGVDYGYTF. The CDR3 DNA reads as TGTGCCAGCAGTTTGGGGGGGGTGGACTATGGCTACACCTTC.

V and J are TRBV2 and TRBJ1-1, with no clear D. Germline CDR1 reads SNHLY; CDR2 reads FYNNEI. V shed 2 bases and J shed 1 base, with 8 bases lying between them. The CDR3 extends over 14 amino acids. In DNA, the CDR3 is TGTGCCAGCAGTGAACTGAGAGAGAACACTGAAGCTTTCTTT. Amino acids: CASSELRENTEAFF.

This clone was detected only a few times. The genes are TRBV5-5 and TRBJ1-2; 11 positions match TRBD1. The CDR3 loop spans 17 amino acids. Unmatched junction bases numbered 13, after V lost 4 bases and J lost 5 bases. Germline lookup yields CDR1 SGHKS and CDR2 YYEKEE (reference sequence). This CDR3 is CASSNTMGDRGIYGYTF. CDR3 sequence (DNA): TGTGCCAGCAGCAACACAATGGGGGACAGGGGGATATATGGCTACACCTTC.

The chain couples TRBV6-6 to TRBJ1-2; 8 nucleotides match TRBD1. The CDR3 is 18 amino acids. V gave up 5 bases and J gave up 8 bases; unmatched junction bases: 22. The V gene's germline CDR1 is MNHNY and CDR2 SVGAGI (reference sequence). The CDR3 is CASSRRRTGTGTGAGYTF. The CDR3 region has the DNA TGTGCCAGCAGTCGCCGACGCACCGGGACAGGAACGGGTGCAGGCTACACCTTC.

The V and J genes are TRBV7-2 and TRBJ2-7; D is ambiguous. From germline, CDR1 is SGHTA and CDR2 FQGNSA. This CDR3 is built from 15 residues. The V gene lost 1 base and the J gene lost 2 bases, with 12 bases spanning the gap. CDR3 region: CASSLVAAATYEQYF. The DNA for the CDR3 is TGTGCCAGCAGCTTAGTGGCGGCCGCAACCTACGAGCAGTACTTC.

The chain joins TRBV7-2 to TRBJ1-6; D is undetermined. In germline, CDR1 is SGHTA, CDR2 FQGNSA. This CDR3 has 14 residues. Trimming stripped 2 bases from V and 3 bases from J, with 5 bases between. In DNA, the CDR3 is TGTGCCAGCAGCTTATTAGGCTATAATTCACCCCTCCACTTT. Translating it yields CASSLLGYNSPLHF.

The chain carries TRBV10-3 and TRBJ1-3; 7 nucleotides align to TRBD1. V shed 10 bases and J 1 base; nucleotides not matched to a gene: 7. CDR1 is ENHRY, CDR2 SYGVKD, per germline. This CDR3 contains 14 residues. The CDR3 reads CASKPGQSGNTIYF. CDR3 DNA: TGTGCCAGCAAACCGGGACAGTCTGGAAACACCATATATTTT.

The chain is built from TRBV28 and TRBJ1-1; 7 nucleotides agree with TRBD1. There are 17 residues in the CDR3. Germline values: CDR1 MDHEN, CDR2 SYDVKM. The V gene end was trimmed by 0 bases and the J gene end by 5 bases; junction bases not matched to a gene: 12. CDR3 amino acids: CASSLWKGAEVLTEAFF. The CDR3 region has the DNA TGTGCCAGCAGTTTATGGAAGGGGGCCGAGGTTTTAACTGAAGCTTTCTTT.

This clone has just one count. The V gene is TRBV15, the J gene TRBJ1-4; 9 bases fit TRBD1. Per the germline V gene, CDR1 is LNHNV and CDR2 is YYDKDF (reference sequence). J lost 3 bases, V lost 0 bases, and 2 bases had no gene match. The CDR3 is 16 residues long. The DNA of the CDR3 is TGTGCCACCAGCAGAGATCGACAGGGGGCTAATGAAAAACTGTTTTTT. Translated, it gives CATSRDRQGANEKLFF. The variable domain in full, completed from reference TRBV15 and TRBJ1-4, reads DAMVIQNPRYQVTQFGKPVTLSCSQTLNHNVMYWYQQKSSQAPKLLFHYYDKDFNNEADTPDNFQSRRPNTSFCFLDIRSPGLGDTAMYLCATSRDRQGANEKLFFGSGTQLSVL.

The CDR3 reads CASCRWSGRTDTQYF. The DNA for the CDR3 is TGTGCCAGTTGCCGGTGGAGCGGGAGAACAGATACGCAGTATTTT. J is TRBJ2-3 and V is TRBV19; TRBD2 agrees at 8 bases. The CDR3 runs to 15 residues. Germline V gene sequence: CDR1 LNHDA, CDR2 SQIVND (reference sequence). V gave up 8 bases and J gave up 3 bases; unmatched junction bases: 10.

This clone came up a few times. The chain joins TRBV10-3 to TRBJ2-1, with 8 nucleotides matching TRBD2. The V gene end was trimmed by 2 bases and the J gene end by 1 base; junction bases not matched to a gene: 4. CDR3 length: 16 amino acids. From germline, CDR1 is ENHRY and CDR2 SYGVKD. The DNA of the CDR3 is TGTGCCATCAGTGAGGCCAGCGGGAGATCCTACAATGAGCAGTTCTTC. Its translation is CAISEASGRSYNEQFF.

This clone has more than one count but fewer than ten. The V and J genes are TRBV6-4 and TRBJ2-3, with a possible D match to TRBD2 (6 bases). The V and J ends lost 3 bases and 0 bases respectively, with 10 bases between them. Looked up from germline, CDR1 is MRHNA and CDR2 is SNTAGT. There are 15 residues in the CDR3. The CDR3 nucleotides are TGTGCCAGCAGTGAGAGTAGCGGTAGCACAGATACGCAGTATTTT. Protein product: CASSESSGSTDTQYF.

V usage is TRBV28 and J usage is TRBJ2-5; perhaps D is TRBD1 or TRBD2 (5 bases each). This CDR3 is 14 amino acids long. Germline V lookup: CDR1 MDHEN, CDR2 SYDVKM. V gave up 4 bases and J gave up 5 bases, with 14 bases separating them. CDR3 loop: CASSSGTVHETQYF. DNA for the CDR3: TGTGCCAGCAGTTCCGGGACCGTCCACGAGACCCAGTACTTC.

This clone was recorded a few times. V gene TRBV25-1 combines with J gene TRBJ2-4; perhaps TRBD2 as D (6 bases). CDR3 length: 18 amino acids. Germline CDR1 reads MGHDK; CDR2 reads SYGVNS. With 1 base removed from V and 1 base from J, the gap between germline ends came to 17 bases. CDR3 nucleotides: TGTGCCAGCAGTGAATCCTATGGGGGGTATCGGGCCAAAAACATTCAGTACTTC. Translated, it gives CASSESYGGYRAKNIQYF.

The gene calls are TRBV9 and TRBJ2-1; 8 positions agree with TRBD1. The V segment lost 4 bases and the J segment 3 bases; nucleotides outside the gene matches: 9. Germline assignment: CDR1 SGDLS and CDR2 YYNGEE. This CDR3 is 16 amino acids long. This chain's CDR3 is CASSPRTGTRYNEQFF. As DNA, the CDR3 is TGTGCCAGCAGCCCACGGACAGGGACGCGCTACAATGAGCAGTTCTTC.

The chain is built from TRBV7-2 and TRBJ1-2; 9 bases are a match to TRBD1. V shed 5 bases, J shed 4 bases, and the junction held 8 bases outside the gene matches. The CDR3 contains 15 residues. Germline values: CDR1 SGHTA, CDR2 FQGNSA. The CDR3 spells CASSPGTGYGYGYTF. CDR3 DNA sequence: TGTGCCAGCAGCCCGGGGACAGGGTACGGCTATGGCTACACCTTC.

This chain links TRBV2 with TRBJ1-3; tentatively, D is TRBD1 (5 bases). Germline assignment: CDR1 SNHLY and CDR2 FYNNEI. The CDR3 spans 16 residues. With 7 bases removed from V and 0 bases from J, the gap between germline ends came to 16 bases. The CDR3 region has the DNA TGTGCCAGCACCACCGTAGGGACGTTCTCTGGAAACACCATATATTTT. Translating it yields CASTTVGTFSGNTIYF. The whole variable domain, remainder taken from reference TRBV2 and TRBJ1-3, is EPEVTQTPSHQVTQMGQEVILRCVPISNHLYFYWYRQILGQKVEFLVSFYNNEISEKSEIFDDQFSVERPDGSNFTLKIRSTKLEDSAMYFCASTTVGTFSGNTIYFGEGSWLTVV.

The chain has TRBV27 and TRBJ1-5, with D uncertain. There are 13 residues in the CDR3. Deletions cut 0 bases from V and 11 bases from J, with 11 bases between. Germline V gene data show CDR1 as MNHEY and CDR2 as SMNVEV (reference sequence). The CDR3 DNA reads as TGTGCCAGCAGTTTATCCTCCACATCGACCCAGCATTTT. As protein: CASSLSSTSTQHF.

This chain joins TRBV18 and TRBJ2-5, with a possible D match to TRBD2 (6 bases). The V and J ends lost 3 bases and 5 bases respectively, with 10 bases between them. In germline, CDR1 is KGHSH, CDR2 LQKENI. The CDR3 totals 13 residues. The CDR3 DNA reads as TGTGCCAGCTCACCGTCAGGGAGGGAGACCCAGTACTTC. Translation gives CASSPSGRETQYF.

This rearrangement joins TRBV4-3 to TRBJ2-1; TRBD1 matches 7 bases. Germline CDR1 reads LGHNA; CDR2 reads YSLEER. V lost 0 bases and J lost 0; bases outside the gene matches: 5. The CDR3 spans 17 residues. CDR3 bases: TGCGCCAGCAGCCAAGATAGGGGGCTGAGCTCCTACAATGAGCAGTTCTTC. Translating gives CASSQDRGLSSYNEQFF.

The chain couples TRBV28 to TRBJ1-2; D might be TRBD1 (6 bases). Per the germline V gene, CDR1 is MDHEN and CDR2 is SYDVKM. Trimming removed 7 bases at V and 3 bases at J, with 15 bases between. This CDR3 contains 14 residues. In DNA form, the CDR3 reads TGTGCCAGCACTCCGGGGGGCAGAGACTATGGCTACACCTTC. Translating it yields CASTPGGRDYGYTF.

This clone has just one count. This sequence joins TRBV3-1 (or the pseudogene TRBV3-2) and TRBJ1-3; D is possibly TRBD1 (5 bases). The CDR3 loop spans 16 amino acids. Germline CDR1 is LGHDT and CDR2 is YNNKEL (reference sequence). V was shortened by 0 bases and J by 2 bases, with 11 bases between the two germline ends. DNA for the CDR3: TGTGCCAGCAGCCAAGAACCTCAGGGTACTGGAAACACCATATATTTT. Protein: CASSQEPQGTGNTIYF.

The V call is TRBV5-4, the J call TRBJ2-7; D is uncertain. The V end lost 3 bases, the J end lost 3 bases, and 10 bases lay between the germline ends. The CDR3 runs to 13 residues. CDR1 is SGHNT, CDR2 YYREEE, per germline (reference sequence). CDR3 coding DNA: TGTGCCAGCAGCTCCTCGCTCGACTACGAGCAGTACTTC. Translated, it gives CASSSSLDYEQYF.

The V and J genes are TRBV7-2 and TRBJ1-2, with 9 positions matching TRBD1. Losses at the gene ends were 0 bases for V and 8 bases for J; bases not matched to a gene: 4. This CDR3 contains 14 residues. CDR1 is SGHTA and CDR2 is FQGNSA in the germline V gene. CDR3 region: CASSLADRGRGYTF. The CDR3, as DNA: TGTGCCAGCAGCTTAGCCGACAGGGGGAGAGGCTACACCTTC. Variable domain in full (rest from reference TRBV7-2 and TRBJ1-2): GAGVSQSPSNKVTEKGKDVELRCDPISGHTALYWYRQSLGQGLEFLIYFQGNSAPDKSGLPSDRFSAERTGGSVSTLTIQRTQQEDSAVYLCASSLADRGRGYTFGSGTRLTVV.

This chain connects TRBV28 to TRBJ2-2, with D maybe TRBD2 (6 bases). Germline V gene data show CDR1 as MDHEN and CDR2 as SYDVKM. The length of the CDR3 is 16 residues. V was clipped by 6 bases and J by 4 bases, with 18 bases between them. CDR3 sequence reads: CASSPVLAYPTGELFF. CDR3 sequence (DNA): TGTGCCAGCAGCCCTGTCCTAGCGTATCCCACCGGGGAGCTGTTTTTT.

The rearrangement uses TRBV29-1 and TRBJ1-1; tentative D call: TRBD1 (5 bases). The CDR3 covers 13 residues. Trimming stripped 3 bases from V and 5 bases from J, with 13 bases between. Germline CDR1 reads SQVTM; CDR2 reads ANQGSEA. CDR3 in amino acids: CSVEGGEGTEAFF. CDR3 sequence (DNA): TGCAGCGTTGAGGGAGGGGAGGGTACTGAAGCTTTCTTT.